This T cell receptor beta chain was obtained from a study of T cell responses to AZD1222 COVID-19 vaccine. Study-wide findings and caveats: Clonal diversity may have been underestimated in mostly white British donors. AZD1222 recipients seropositive at baseline numbered only six or seven. After the peak T cell response, and only then, were repertoires sampled. The reported proportion of spike-specific TCRs targeting unmutated variant regions was nearly half.

Remarks on this clone: Its antigen is unidentified.

Germline V gene lookup returns CDR1 SEHNR and CDR2 FQNEAQ (reference sequence). V shed 1 base and J shed 0 bases, with 6 bases lying between them. The CDR3 totals 14 residues. Clones were sequenced by immunoSEQ multiplex PCR, and TCRdb holds only the in-frame ones, with some missing. The table shows around 160,000 clones, with around 92% occurring only once. This sequence joins TRBV7-9 and TRBJ1-1; the D gene is possibly TRBD1 (6 bases). The TCR originated in an adult who received the AZD1222 COVID-19 vaccine. The sample in question was peripheral blood, obtained 28 days after the second AZD1222 dose. CDR3 protein: CASSLGTVNTEAFF. In DNA, the CDR3 is TGTGCCAGCAGCTTAGGGACAGTGAACACTGAAGCTTTCTTT.